This is a list of T cell receptor beta chains from one sample in a study of cytomegalovirus exposure and HLA in healthy donors. The repertoire was sequenced with immunoSEQ multiplex PCR; TCRdb's copy has only in-frame clones and lacks some. The table shows around 130,000 clones, with more than 75% occurring only once. Sequencing was performed on PBMCs. The receptors originated from a man aged 40-55 years in good health and CMV-seronegative. The CDR3 runs from the conserved cysteine through the conserved F or W. D genes are given only for firm matches. Clone sizes are given selectively: once, few, many, or a class where the clone is expanded.

v_gene: TRBV19
j_gene: TRBJ1-1
d_gene: -
abundance: -
CDR3nt: TGTGCCAGTATAGATCTGTATCTTACGAACACTGAAGCTTTCTTT
CDR3aa: CASIDLYLTNTEAFF

v_gene: TRBV6-4
j_gene: TRBJ2-1
d_gene: TRBD2
abundance: -
CDR3nt: TGTGCCAGCAGTGATCTAGCGGGGGCCGCCGATGAGCAGTTCTTC
CDR3aa: CASSDLAGAADEQFF

v_gene: TRBV5-6
j_gene: TRBJ2-7
d_gene: TRBD1
abundance: -
CDR3nt: TGTGCCAGCAGCCGCTCGACAGGGACCGAGCAGTACTTC
CDR3aa: CASSRSTGTEQYF

v_gene: TRBV28
j_gene: TRBJ2-3
d_gene: -
abundance: -
CDR3nt: TGTGCCAGCAGTCGGACACAAGGAACAGATACGCAGTATTTT
CDR3aa: CASSRTQGTDTQYF

v_gene: TRBV5-4
j_gene: TRBJ2-2
d_gene: -
abundance: -
CDR3nt: TGTGCCAGCAGCTCGAGCCGGGGTGGGAACACCGGGGAGCTGTTTTTT
CDR3aa: CASSSSRGGNTGELFF

v_gene: TRBV19
j_gene: TRBJ2-7
d_gene: TRBD1
abundance: -
CDR3nt: TGTGCCAGTAGTACCATTGGGACAGCCCCCGAGCAGTACTTC
CDR3aa: CASSTIGTAPEQYF

v_gene: TRBV6-5
j_gene: TRBJ1-5
d_gene: -
abundance: -
CDR3nt: TGTGCCAGCAGCGGGAGGGTAGGCCAGCCCCAGCATTTT
CDR3aa: CASSGRVGQPQHF

v_gene: TRBV30
j_gene: TRBJ2-4
d_gene: TRBD2
abundance: -
CDR3nt: TGTGCCTGGAGTTCTCCGGGGGGATTAGCCAAAAACATTCAGTACTTC
CDR3aa: CAWSSPGGLAKNIQYF

v_gene: TRBV5-4
j_gene: TRBJ1-1
d_gene: -
abundance: -
CDR3nt: TGTGCCAGCAGCTTTAGACAGTCTCGAGGCACTGAAGCTTTCTTT
CDR3aa: CASSFRQSRGTEAFF

v_gene: TRBV4-1
j_gene: TRBJ2-3
d_gene: TRBD1
abundance: -
CDR3nt: TGCGCCAGCAGCCAACAGAGGACAGGGCTCAACACAGATACGCAGTATTTT
CDR3aa: CASSQQRTGLNTDTQYF

v_gene: TRBV15
j_gene: TRBJ1-2
d_gene: TRBD1
abundance: few
CDR3nt: TGTGCCACCAGCAGAGATAGGGCAGGGGGCGATGGCTACACCTTC
CDR3aa: CATSRDRAGGDGYTF

v_gene: TRBV4-2
j_gene: TRBJ2-2
d_gene: -
abundance: -
CDR3nt: TGTGCCAGCAGTCCGGTGGAGGCCGGGGAGCTGTTTTTT
CDR3aa: CASSPVEAGELFF

v_gene: TRBV4-3
j_gene: TRBJ2-3
d_gene: TRBD2
abundance: -
CDR3nt: TGCGCCAGCAGCCAAGACCTGGGACTAGGCACAGATACGCAGTATTTT
CDR3aa: CASSQDLGLGTDTQYF

v_gene: TRBV6-5
j_gene: TRBJ1-6
d_gene: TRBD1
abundance: once
CDR3nt: TGTGCCAGCAGTTCCGGGACAGCCTCTGATCCCCTCCACTTT
CDR3aa: CASSSGTASDPLHF

v_gene: TRBV19
j_gene: TRBJ2-3
d_gene: TRBD1
abundance: -
CDR3nt: TGTGCCAGTAGTACGGACAGGGGTAGTTCGGCGCAGTATTTT
CDR3aa: CASSTDRGSSAQYF

v_gene: TRBV5-1
j_gene: TRBJ1-4
d_gene: -
abundance: -
CDR3nt: TGCGCCAGCAGCTTGGTTTCTGAGGGTGAAAAACTGTTTTTT
CDR3aa: CASSLVSEGEKLFF

v_gene: TRBV19
j_gene: TRBJ2-1
d_gene: TRBD1
abundance: few
CDR3nt: TGTGCCAGCTTACCCGGACAGGGAAGGGAGCAGTTCTTC
CDR3aa: CASLPGQGREQFF

v_gene: TRBV11-2
j_gene: TRBJ2-7
d_gene: -
abundance: few
CDR3nt: TGTGCCAGCAGCTTAGTGACAGTCTACGAGCAGTACTTC
CDR3aa: CASSLVTVYEQYF

v_gene: TRBV28
j_gene: TRBJ1-1
d_gene: -
abundance: -
CDR3nt: TGTGCCAGCAGTTTTCGGGGGACGGGAACTGAAGCTTTCTTT
CDR3aa: CASSFRGTGTEAFF

v_gene: TRBV5-1
j_gene: TRBJ2-3
d_gene: -
abundance: -
CDR3nt: TGCGCCAGCAGCTGGTTAAGGGCCGCCGGGGGAGATACGCAGTATTTT
CDR3aa: CASSWLRAAGGDTQYF

v_gene: TRBV7-6
j_gene: TRBJ1-3
d_gene: TRBD1
abundance: -
CDR3nt: TGTGCCAGCAGCTTAGCGGGACAGGAGACCATATATTTT
CDR3aa: CASSLAGQETIYF

v_gene: TRBV5-4
j_gene: TRBJ2-2
d_gene: TRBD2
abundance: -
CDR3nt: TGTGCCAGCAGCTTTCCTAGCGGGGGGGCCCTCACCGGGGAGCTGTTTTTT
CDR3aa: CASSFPSGGALTGELFF

v_gene: TRBV6-6
j_gene: TRBJ1-5
d_gene: -
abundance: -
CDR3nt: TGTGCCAGCAGTTACGGAGGGAGTCCAGGTCAGCCCCAGCATTTT
CDR3aa: CASSYGGSPGQPQHF

v_gene: TRBV5-6
j_gene: TRBJ2-3
d_gene: TRBD2
abundance: few
CDR3nt: TGTGCCAGCAGCCTCTGGGCTAGCGGGAGGGTGAGCACAGATACGCAGTATTTT
CDR3aa: CASSLWASGRVSTDTQYF

v_gene: TRBV9
j_gene: TRBJ2-3
d_gene: -
abundance: -
CDR3nt: TGTGCCAGCAGCGTAGCTACGACAGATACGCAGTATTTT
CDR3aa: CASSVATTDTQYF

v_gene: TRBV15
j_gene: TRBJ1-6
d_gene: -
abundance: -
CDR3nt: TGTGCCACCAGCAGGAGGGGAGGCACCTATAATTCACCCCTCCACTTT
CDR3aa: CATSRRGGTYNSPLHF

v_gene: TRBV4-2
j_gene: TRBJ2-7
d_gene: TRBD1
abundance: -
CDR3nt: TGTGCCAGCAGCCAAGACCTACGACAGGGGGCGACCGAGCAGTACTTC
CDR3aa: CASSQDLRQGATEQYF

v_gene: TRBV7-6
j_gene: TRBJ2-7
d_gene: -
abundance: -
CDR3nt: TGTGCCAGTAGCGGAGGGCGGGACGAGCAGTACTTC
CDR3aa: CASSGGRDEQYF

v_gene: TRBV5-1
j_gene: TRBJ2-7
d_gene: -
abundance: -
CDR3nt: TGCGCCAGCAGCTACAGGGATTCCTACGAGCAGTACTTC
CDR3aa: CASSYRDSYEQYF

v_gene: TRBV30
j_gene: TRBJ2-5
d_gene: -
abundance: -
CDR3nt: TGTGCCTGGGCGACACAGGGTCCGTTCCTGGAGACCCAGTACTTC
CDR3aa: CAWATQGPFLETQYF

v_gene: TRBV19
j_gene: TRBJ2-7
d_gene: -
abundance: -
CDR3nt: TGTGCCAGTAGTGAAGCAGGGGACCACGAGCAGTACTTC
CDR3aa: CASSEAGDHEQYF

v_gene: TRBV6-5
j_gene: TRBJ2-7
d_gene: TRBD1
abundance: few
CDR3nt: TGTGCCAGCAGTCCACGGGGGACAGGGCTCTACGAGCAGTACTTC
CDR3aa: CASSPRGTGLYEQYF

v_gene: TRBV5-1
j_gene: TRBJ1-1
d_gene: -
abundance: -
CDR3nt: TGCGCCAGCAGCGTGGTCGGGGGGAACACTGAAGCTTTCTTT
CDR3aa: CASSVVGGNTEAFF

v_gene: TRBV21-1
j_gene: TRBJ1-5
d_gene: -
abundance: -
CDR3nt: TGTGCCAGCAGCCTCTCGGGACAGGGTTTCTTTCAGCCCCAGCATTTT
CDR3aa: CASSLSGQGFFQPQHF

v_gene: TRBV19
j_gene: TRBJ1-2
d_gene: -
abundance: -
CDR3nt: TGTGCCAGTAGTAGACACGGGACATCCGGGAAATTGAGCGGCTACACCTTC
CDR3aa: CASSRHGTSGKLSGYTF

v_gene: TRBV5-1
j_gene: TRBJ2-7
d_gene: TRBD1
abundance: -
CDR3nt: TGCGCCAGCAGCCCTTTCCCGGGACAGGGCCTCTCCTACGAGCAGTACTTC
CDR3aa: CASSPFPGQGLSYEQYF

v_gene: TRBV4-1
j_gene: TRBJ2-7
d_gene: -
abundance: -
CDR3nt: TGCGCCAGCAGCCAATTTCCACAGTTGTACGAGCAGTACTTC
CDR3aa: CASSQFPQLYEQYF

v_gene: TRBV10-3
j_gene: TRBJ2-1
d_gene: TRBD2
abundance: -
CDR3nt: TGTGCCGCAGCGGGGGGGGACAATGAGCAGTTCTTC
CDR3aa: CAAAGGDNEQFF

v_gene: TRBV5-6
j_gene: TRBJ2-1
d_gene: TRBD1
abundance: -
CDR3nt: TGTGCCAGCAGTCCGGGACAGGGCAATGAGCAGTTCTTC
CDR3aa: CASSPGQGNEQFF

v_gene: TRBV7-9
j_gene: TRBJ1-3
d_gene: -
abundance: -
CDR3nt: TGTGCCAGCGGCAGCTCTGGAAACACCATATATTTT
CDR3aa: CASGSSGNTIYF

v_gene: TRBV6-4
j_gene: TRBJ1-2
d_gene: -
abundance: few
CDR3nt: TGTGCCAGCAGTGACGGTGAGGGCTATGGCTACACCTTC
CDR3aa: CASSDGEGYGYTF

v_gene: TRBV11-2
j_gene: TRBJ2-2
d_gene: TRBD2
abundance: -
CDR3nt: TGTGCCAGCAGCTTAGAAGGAGCGGGGGGGCCGGCCGGGGAGCTGTTTTTT
CDR3aa: CASSLEGAGGPAGELFF

v_gene: TRBV19
j_gene: TRBJ1-6
d_gene: -
abundance: -
CDR3nt: TGTGCCAGTAGCGCAGGGGTGTATAATTCACCCCTCCACTTT
CDR3aa: CASSAGVYNSPLHF

v_gene: TRBV19
j_gene: TRBJ2-7
d_gene: TRBD1
abundance: -
CDR3nt: TGTGCCAGTAGTACAATCGGGACAGCCTACGAGCAGTACTTC
CDR3aa: CASSTIGTAYEQYF

v_gene: TRBV4-3
j_gene: TRBJ1-2
d_gene: TRBD1
abundance: once
CDR3nt: TGCGCCAGCAGTAACAGGGGGAGCCCCTATGGCTACACCTTC
CDR3aa: CASSNRGSPYGYTF

v_gene: TRBV6-1
j_gene: TRBJ1-4
d_gene: -
abundance: once
CDR3nt: TGTGCCAGCGGTGAACCAGGTGCAACTAATGAAAAACTGTTTTTT
CDR3aa: CASGEPGATNEKLFF

v_gene: TRBV7-9
j_gene: TRBJ2-4
d_gene: TRBD1
abundance: -
CDR3nt: TGTGCCAGCAGCTTAGATGGGACAGGGGTTTTCATTCAGTACTTC
CDR3aa: CASSLDGTGVFIQYF

v_gene: TRBV5-1
j_gene: TRBJ1-1
d_gene: TRBD1
abundance: -
CDR3nt: TGCGCCAGCAGGGGTGGAGGGGGCGACACTGAAGCTTTCTTT
CDR3aa: CASRGGGGDTEAFF

v_gene: TRBV25-1
j_gene: TRBJ2-3
d_gene: TRBD2
abundance: -
CDR3nt: TGTGCCAGCAGTGAATTGGGGGGGGAAAGCACAGATACGCAGTATTTT
CDR3aa: CASSELGGESTDTQYF

v_gene: TRBV30
j_gene: TRBJ2-3
d_gene: TRBD1
abundance: few
CDR3nt: TGTGCCTGGAGTGTAGGGGGCCCGGAGTATTTT
CDR3aa: CAWSVGGPEYF

v_gene: TRBV6-6
j_gene: TRBJ2-7
d_gene: TRBD2
abundance: -
CDR3nt: TGTGCCAGCAGTTACCTTCTAGCGGGGAGCTCCTACGAGCAGTACTTC
CDR3aa: CASSYLLAGSSYEQYF

v_gene: TRBV6-5
j_gene: TRBJ1-2
d_gene: TRBD1
abundance: -
CDR3nt: TGTGCCAGCAGGAGGGACAGTTTATATGGCTACACCTTC
CDR3aa: CASRRDSLYGYTF

v_gene: TRBV7-9
j_gene: TRBJ2-2
d_gene: -
abundance: -
CDR3nt: TGTGCCAGCAGCTTAACAGGCCAACGTGCCGGGGAGCTGTTTTTT
CDR3aa: CASSLTGQRAGELFF

v_gene: TRBV19
j_gene: TRBJ2-3
d_gene: -
abundance: few
CDR3nt: TGTGCCAGTAGTATCTCCAGAGATACGCAGTATTTT
CDR3aa: CASSISRDTQYF

v_gene: TRBV6-1
j_gene: TRBJ2-3
d_gene: -
abundance: few
CDR3nt: TGTGCCAGCAGTGAAGTATTTAGCACAGATACGCAGTATTTT
CDR3aa: CASSEVFSTDTQYF